This entry features one T cell receptor beta chain sequence. Its antigen is not identified. This specimen belongs to a study of T-cell reconstitution after alpha-beta-depleted transplantation in children. The study, taken as a whole, reports: In patients about two months after transplant, alpha-beta T cells reportedly arose from several hundred expanded graft clones. It was newly produced T cells that mostly accounted for T-cell counts and diversity one year after transplant. There were some patients whose high TCRbeta diversity at day 60 came from surviving recipient T cells and thymic progenitors.

Germline CDR1 reads SGDLS; CDR2 reads YYNGEE. This CDR3 contains 13 residues. Between the trimmed V and J ends, which lost 3 bases and 4 bases, there was a span of 8 bases. Unique molecular identifiers were incorporated into the prepared TCRbeta library. Each CDR3 protein is one row after TCRdb ran MiXCR on the PCR reads. The table lists about a million distinct CDR3 sequences, roughly 29% of them singletons. Sequenced material: PBMCs, mostly from graft donor cells, taken 360 days after TCRalphabeta/CD19-depleted stem cell transplant. The J gene is TRBJ1-5, the V gene TRBV9; D gene uncertain. The receptor was derived from a boy younger than two who had a stem cell transplant for SCID, so the T cells may come from the graft donor. CDR3 bases: TGTGCCAGCAGCGAGGACGGAAATCAGCCCCAGCATTTT. It is translated as CASSEDGNQPQHF.